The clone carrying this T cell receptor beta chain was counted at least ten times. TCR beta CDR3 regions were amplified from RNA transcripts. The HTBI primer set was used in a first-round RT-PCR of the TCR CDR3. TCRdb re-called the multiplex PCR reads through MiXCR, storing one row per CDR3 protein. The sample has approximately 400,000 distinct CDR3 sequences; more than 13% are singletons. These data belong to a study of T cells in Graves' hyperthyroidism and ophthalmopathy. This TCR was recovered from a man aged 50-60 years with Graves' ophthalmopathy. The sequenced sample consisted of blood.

For the CDR3, the DNA is TGTGCCAGCAGTTTGGCAGGGGTAAATAGTTCACCCCTCCACTTT. Its translation: CASSLAGVNSSPLHF. V usage is TRBV12-3 or TRBV12-4 and J usage is TRBJ1-6; tentative D call: TRBD1 (6 bases). Trimming removed 3 bases at V and 9 bases at J, with 15 bases between. This CDR3 is built from 15 residues.